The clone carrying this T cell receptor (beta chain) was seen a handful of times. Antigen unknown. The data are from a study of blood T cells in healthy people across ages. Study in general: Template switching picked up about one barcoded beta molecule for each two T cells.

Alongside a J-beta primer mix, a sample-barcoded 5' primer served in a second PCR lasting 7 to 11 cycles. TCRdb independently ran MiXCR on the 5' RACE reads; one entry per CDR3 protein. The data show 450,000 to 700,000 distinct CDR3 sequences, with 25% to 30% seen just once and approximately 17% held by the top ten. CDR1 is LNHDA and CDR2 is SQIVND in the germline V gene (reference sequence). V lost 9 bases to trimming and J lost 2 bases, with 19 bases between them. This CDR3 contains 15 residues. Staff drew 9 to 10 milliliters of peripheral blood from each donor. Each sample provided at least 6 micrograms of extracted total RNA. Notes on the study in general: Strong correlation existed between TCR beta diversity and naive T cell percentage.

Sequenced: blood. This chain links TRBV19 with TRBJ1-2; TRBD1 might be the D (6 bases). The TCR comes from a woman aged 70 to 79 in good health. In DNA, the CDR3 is TGTGCCAGCTCGACTCGGGGGGGCCCGAACTATGGCTACACCTTC. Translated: CASSTRGGPNYGYTF.